Listed below are T cell receptor beta chains from one sample, sequenced in a study of chemoradiotherapy in HPV16-positive cancers. Some clones are missing from TCRdb's copy, which holds only in-frame ones; the method was immunoSEQ multiplex PCR. The table shows roughly 17,000 clones, with 85% to 95% occurring only once. The sample consisted of blood, taken from a patient who underwent chemoradiotherapy. The receptors stem from a human donor with HPV-associated anogenital cancer. Each CDR3 is given with its conserved first and last residue. D genes are given only for firm matches. The listing skips clone size in some rows; elsewhere it reads once, few, many or a size class.

j_gene	v_gene	d_gene	abundance	CDR3nt	CDR3aa
TRBJ2-1	TRBV18	TRBD1	NA	TGTGCCAGCTCACCAGACAGGGGCTCCTACAATGAGCAGTTCTTC	CASSPDRGSYNEQFF
TRBJ2-3	TRBV7-6	NA	NA	TGTGCCAGCAGCCCCGGGGTGGATACGCAGTATTTT	CASSPGVDTQYF
TRBJ2-7	TRBV19	TRBD2	NA	TGTGCCAGTAGTATAGCGGGGGGGATGAGGGTGTACGAGCAGTACTTC	CASSIAGGMRVYEQYF
TRBJ1-2	TRBV30	NA	NA	TGTGCCTGGAGTGTCCGTGGACGAGGCTACACCTTC	CAWSVRGRGYTF
TRBJ1-4	TRBV5-1	NA	NA	TGCGCCAGCAGCCCTGGGAGAGACAGGAGGGGAACTAATGAAAAACTGTTTTTT	CASSPGRDRRGTNEKLFF
TRBJ2-1	TRBV7-9	NA	once	TGTGCCAGCAGCTTAGTAAGGGGCTCCTACAATGAGCAGTTCTTC	CASSLVRGSYNEQFF
TRBJ1-4	TRBV7-9	TRBD1	once	TGTGCCAGCAGCTCAAACAGGGGGTTGAGAGAGGAAAAACTGTTTTTT	CASSSNRGLREEKLFF
TRBJ2-6	TRBV7-8	NA	NA	TGTGCCAGCAGCTTAACCATCGGGATTTCTGGGGCCAACGTCCTGACTTTC	CASSLTIGISGANVLTF
TRBJ2-5	TRBV7-7	TRBD2	NA	TGTGCCAGCAGTTGGACTAGCGACGGAGAGACCCAGTACTTC	CASSWTSDGETQYF
TRBJ2-3	TRBV7-9	NA	NA	TGTGCCAGCAGCTCCCGCCCCGATACGCAGTATTTT	CASSSRPDTQYF
TRBJ1-2	TRBV2	TRBD1	NA	TGTGCCAGCAGTGAAGATACGGGACAGAACTATGGCTACACCTTC	CASSEDTGQNYGYTF
TRBJ1-2	TRBV6-5	NA	NA	TGTGCCAGCAGTTACTCAGGAGACAGCAGCTACACCTTC	CASSYSGDSSYTF